The 15 T cell receptor beta chains in this list originate from one sample, sequenced in a study of CD8+ T cells in alopecia areata. Once RNA had been extracted, it was reverse transcribed into cDNA to act as the sequencing template. Clones were read by immunoSEQ multiplex PCR, and TCRdb kept only the in-frame ones, dropping some. The profile shows about 260,000 clones, over 45% of them singletons. Treatment defined: oral pan-JAK inhibitor, 5-10 mg twice daily. The material sequenced was CD4+ T cells sorted from blood, taken at week 52, from a patient treated with tofacitinib. The receptors were gathered from a human donor with alopecia areata.

The genes are TRBV6-4 and TRBJ2-4, with D possibly being TRBD2 (6 bases). This CDR3 region has 16 residues. Looked up from germline, CDR1 is MRHNA and CDR2 is SNTAGT. With 6 bases removed from V and 0 bases from J, the gap between germline ends came to 15 bases. Written as DNA, the CDR3 is TGTGCCAGCAGGAAGGAGGGGTATCTAGCCAAAAACATTCAGTACTTC. Protein sequence: CASRKEGYLAKNIQYF.

V and J are TRBV5-1 and TRBJ2-7, with D possibly TRBD2 on 6 matching bases. Trimming removed 2 bases from V and 4 bases from J, with 25 bases in between. This CDR3 contains 18 residues. Per germline, CDR1 SGHRS and CDR2 YFSETQ. CDR3 coding DNA: TGCGCCAGCAGCTTAACTACGCCCCAAGCAGCGGGTAATTACGAGCAGTACTTC. Translating it yields CASSLTTPQAAGNYEQYF.

The chain links TRBV6-5 to TRBJ2-1; no reliable D call. The germline gives CDR1 MNHEY, CDR2 SVGAGI. This CDR3 is built from 14 residues. Trimming left V 4 bases short and J 0 bases short, with 7 bases between. The CDR3 loop is CASSFESSYNEQFF. CDR3 nucleotide sequence: TGTGCCAGCAGTTTCGAGAGCTCCTACAATGAGCAGTTCTTC.

This rearrangement joins TRBV7-9 to TRBJ1-1; D possibly corresponds to TRBD1 (5 bases). CDR1 is SEHNR and CDR2 is FQNEAQ in the germline V gene (reference sequence). Trimming left V 0 bases short and J 1 base short, with 6 bases between. This CDR3 has 14 residues. The CDR3 DNA reads TGTGCCAGCAGCTTAGCGGGGCCGAACACTGAAGCTTTCTTT. Protein product: CASSLAGPNTEAFF.

The V gene is TRBV4-1, the J gene TRBJ2-7; D remains unclear. The V end was cut by 4 bases, the J end by 1 base, with 11 bases between. Per germline, CDR1 MGHRA and CDR2 YSYEKL. The CDR3 extends over 14 amino acids. The CDR3 sequence is CASSPADRSYEQYF. The CDR3 DNA reads TGCGCCAGCAGCCCAGCTGATCGATCCTACGAGCAGTACTTC.

This sequence joins TRBV9 and TRBJ1-4; D is uncertain. CDR1 SGDLS and CDR2 YYNGEE come from the germline V gene. V gave up 0 bases and J gave up 6 bases, with 9 bases separating them. The CDR3 has 14 amino acids. The CDR3 spells CASSVGQADEKLFF. The CDR3 nucleotides read TGTGCCAGCAGCGTAGGTCAGGCCGATGAAAAACTGTTTTTT.

The V and J genes are TRBV2 and TRBJ2-5, with a weak D call TRBD1 (6 bases). In germline, CDR1 is SNHLY, CDR2 FYNNEI. The CDR3 runs to 14 residues. V was clipped by 3 bases and J by 7 bases, with 15 bases between them. The CDR3 DNA reads as TGTGCCAGCAGTGACAACAGGGCCCTCGGGACCCAGTACTTC. Its protein is CASSDNRALGTQYF.

This chain links TRBV7-4 with TRBJ1-5, with unresolved D. V dropped 0 bases and J dropped 4 bases, with 13 bases sitting between them. Per germline, CDR1 SGHVT and CDR2 SQSDAQ. CDR3 size: 16 residues. This CDR3 is CASSLARKQNNQPQHF. CDR3 nucleotides: TGTGCCAGCAGCTTAGCGAGGAAACAGAATAATCAGCCCCAGCATTTT.

V and J are TRBV30 and TRBJ1-6; D uncertain. Germline-derived CDR1 and CDR2 are GTSNPN and SVGIG (reference sequence). CDR3 length equals 14 residues. Trimming cost V 4 bases and J 9 bases, with 16 bases left between them. DNA for the CDR3: TGTGCCTGGAAAGTAAGCACGTGGAGTTCACCCCTCCACTTT. Translation: CAWKVSTWSSPLHF.

This clone was seen a few times. The chain has TRBV29-1 and TRBJ2-1; D gene uncertain. Germline CDR1 SQVTM, CDR2 ANQGSEA. The CDR3 is 11 residues long. V was clipped by 7 bases and J by 10 bases, with 14 bases between them. CDR3 sequence: CSGSNWKEQFF. DNA of the CDR3: TGCAGCGGGTCCAACTGGAAGGAGCAGTTCTTC.

This clone was counted only a few times. This sequence joins TRBV6-5 and TRBJ1-2; maybe TRBD1 (5 bases). In germline, CDR1 is MNHEY, CDR2 SVGAGI. The CDR3 length is 13 residues. The V gene lost 5 bases and the J gene lost 8 bases, with 15 bases spanning the gap. The CDR3 bases are TGTGCCAGCAGTCGAAACGGGGGGAGAGGCTACACCTTC. Encoded protein: CASSRNGGRGYTF.

The rearrangement uses TRBV25-1 and TRBJ1-5; 9 bases align to TRBD1. The CDR3 is made up of 14 amino acids. Looked up from germline, CDR1 is MGHDK and CDR2 is SYGVNS. V lost 3 bases, J lost 7 bases, and 4 bases stayed unmatched. CDR3 coding DNA: TGTGCCAGCAGTGATACAGGGGGCGTGCAGCCCCAGCATTTT. Amino acids: CASSDTGGVQPQHF.

This sequence joins TRBV30 and TRBJ1-2; D ambiguous. Looked up from germline, CDR1 is GTSNPN and CDR2 is SVGIG (reference sequence). The CDR3 contains 14 residues. With 0 bases removed from V and 2 bases from J, the gap between germline ends came to 10 bases. This chain's CDR3 is CAWSVLTENYGYTF. CDR3 bases: TGTGCCTGGAGTGTACTTACCGAGAACTATGGCTACACCTTC.

The V gene is TRBV10-1, the J gene TRBJ2-5, with D unclear. CDR3 length: 13 residues. V dropped 3 bases and J dropped 5 bases, with 10 bases sitting between them. Germline loops: CDR1 WNHNN, CDR2 SYGVQD (reference sequence). CDR3 amino acids: CASSEANWETQYF. For the CDR3, the DNA is TGCGCCAGCAGTGAAGCGAATTGGGAGACCCAGTACTTC.

This sequence joins TRBV29-1 and TRBJ2-1; the D call may be TRBD1 or TRBD2 (5 bases each). The germline gives CDR1 SQVTM, CDR2 ANQGSEA. This CDR3 is 15 amino acids long. Trimming stripped 6 bases from V and 0 bases from J, with 15 bases between. This chain's CDR3 is CSVKRGGLSYNEQFF. CDR3 DNA sequence: TGCAGCGTAAAGAGGGGCGGCCTCTCCTACAATGAGCAGTTCTTC.